The TCR beta chain under discussion was sequenced for a study of blood T cell repertoires in COVID-19. For the study at large: Spain, Italy and the United States supplied samples that represented acute and convalescent COVID-19. Sources were T cells, B-cell-depleted T cells, or PBMCs; the material itself was cDNA or gDNA.

Original processing methods: The authors estimated nucleated cell counts from reference gene primer amplification. TCRdb's table, derived via immunoSEQ multiplex PCR, lists solely in-frame clones and lacks some. The V and J calls and clone size come from that table; D and trimming were worked out from the DNA. The data show about 58,000 clones, with around nine tenths seen just once and 14% held by the top ten. The CDR3 sequence is 13 residues long. V shed 5 bases and J shed 8 bases, with 15 bases lying between them. The specimen sequenced was peripheral blood. This chain links TRBV12-3 or TRBV12-4 with TRBJ1-1; no reliable D call. This receptor was identified in a woman aged 55-75 years with active COVID-19. CDR3 DNA: TGTGCCAGCAGTCCCCGCGGTGCGGAGGAAGCTTTCTTT. Amino acids: CASSPRGAEEAFF.